These 26 T cell receptor beta chains share one sample of origin, sequenced in a study of control samples from healthy donors and cancer patients. Only in-frame clones appear in the TCRdb table, and some are missing; sequencing was by immunoSEQ multiplex PCR. This repertoire shows roughly 200,000 clones, over 85% found once; its top ten account for almost 1.5%. Sequenced material: blood. The receptors here all came from a man younger than 30 in good health.

This sequence joins TRBV5-1 and TRBJ2-3; D might be TRBD1 or TRBD2, each matching 5 bases. Germline CDR1 reads SGHRS; CDR2 reads YFSETQ. V was trimmed by 8 bases and J by 5 bases, leaving 21 bases between them. This CDR3 contains 15 residues. The CDR3 spells CASKARGDIIDTQYF. CDR3 bases: TGCGCCAGTAAAGCGAGGGGAGATATCATAGATACGCAGTATTTT.

V usage is TRBV11-2 and J usage is TRBJ1-4; D is possibly TRBD1 (5 bases). The CDR3 loop spans 14 amino acids. Germline CDR1 reads SGHAT; CDR2 reads FQNNGV. V was pared by 0 bases and J by 11 bases, with 13 bases between. The CDR3 DNA sequence: TGTGCCAGCAGCTTAGATAGGGGAGGGCGGAAACTGTTTTTT. It encodes CASSLDRGGRKLFF.

This chain links TRBV2 with TRBJ1-2; D is undetermined. V dropped 2 bases and J dropped 4 bases, with 2 bases sitting between them. The CDR3 totals 11 residues. Germline CDR1 SNHLY, CDR2 FYNNEI. The CDR3 DNA is TGTGCCAGCAGTGAAACCTATGGCTACACCTTC. It translates to CASSETYGYTF.

DNA for the CDR3: TGTGCCAGCCCCCCGGGACCGGGGAACACTGAAGCTTTCTTT. Its translation: CASPPGPGNTEAFF. J is TRBJ1-1 and V is TRBV6-5, with D possibly matching TRBD1 (5 bases). The CDR3 length is 14 residues. The germline CDR1 and CDR2 sequences are MNHEY and SVGAGI. Between the trimmed V and J ends, which lost 8 bases and 1 base, there was a span of 14 bases.

The count of this clone is one. The rearrangement links TRBV29-1 to TRBJ1-4, with TRBD1 matching over 7 bases. The CDR3 has 14 residues. Germline lookup yields CDR1 SQVTM and CDR2 ANQGSEA. V gave up 6 bases and J gave up 8 bases; unmatched junction bases: 12. The DNA of the CDR3 is TGCAGCGTGGATACCGGGACAGTATACGAAAAACTGTTTTTT. The encoded protein is CSVDTGTVYEKLFF.

The chain carries TRBV9 and TRBJ2-1, with D tentatively TRBD2 (7 bases). V shed 0 bases and J shed 5 bases, with 12 bases lying between them. Looked up from germline, CDR1 is SGDLS and CDR2 is YYNGEE. CDR3 size: 15 residues. For the CDR3, the DNA is TGTGCCAGCAGCGTAGGGCGGGGGCGGGACAATGAGCAGTTCTTC. Translating gives CASSVGRGRDNEQFF. Complete variable domain (other parts from reference TRBV9 and TRBJ2-1): DSGVTQTPKHLITATGQRVTLRCSPRSGDLSVYWYQQSLDQGLQFLIQYYNGEERAKGNILERFSAQQFPDLHSELNLSSLELGDSALYFCASSVGRGRDNEQFFGPGTRLTVL.

The chain has TRBV14 and TRBJ1-3; 7 bases are shared with TRBD1. The CDR3 is 14 residues long. The trim removed 3 bases at V and 4 bases at J, leaving 3 bases unmatched. Germline CDR1 SGHDN, CDR2 FVKESK. This CDR3 is CASSHSGGGNTIYF. Written as DNA, the CDR3 is TGTGCCAGCAGCCATTCAGGGGGAGGAAACACCATATATTTT.

The chain uses TRBV28 and TRBJ1-5; D unresolved. V was cut by 5 bases and J by 0 bases, with 11 bases left in between. Germline V gives CDR1 MDHEN, CDR2 SYDVKM. The CDR3 consists of 15 residues. The CDR3 DNA follows: TGTGCCAGCAGTCCCTGGGAAGCTAGCAATCAGCCCCAGCATTTT. It yields the protein CASSPWEASNQPQHF.

The chain couples TRBV5-6 to TRBJ1-6, with D hard to call. The germline V gene encodes CDR1 SGHDT and CDR2 YYEEEE. V was clipped by 2 bases and J by 7 bases, with 13 bases between them. The CDR3 sequence is 15 residues long. The DNA of the CDR3 is TGTGCCAGCAGCTTTTCTAGGATCCCGAATTCACCCCTCCACTTT. This encodes CASSFSRIPNSPLHF.

This clone has only one observation. The chain combines TRBV6-1 with TRBJ2-6, with D possibly being TRBD1 or TRBD2 (5 bases each). The V gene's germline CDR1 is MNHNS and CDR2 SASEGT. Trimming stripped 0 bases from V and 2 bases from J, with 14 bases between. CDR3 length equals 18 residues. CDR3 coding DNA: TGTGCCAGCAGTGAAGCCCTGAGGGGCACCACTGGGGCCAACGTCCTGACTTTC. As protein: CASSEALRGTTGANVLTF.

A few counts support this clone. The chain combines TRBV2 with TRBJ1-5; D unresolved. This CDR3 comprises 14 residues. Deletions cut 4 bases from V and 4 bases from J, with 11 bases between. The V gene's germline CDR1 is SNHLY and CDR2 FYNNEI. The CDR3 is CASSGPGQNQPQHF. The CDR3 DNA follows: TGTGCCAGCAGTGGGCCGGGCCAAAATCAGCCCCAGCATTTT.

J is TRBJ2-1 and V is TRBV5-1, with 9 bases matching TRBD2. Germline-derived CDR1 and CDR2 are SGHRS and YFSETQ. V was clipped by 4 bases and J by 2 bases; unmatched bases: 7. The CDR3 has 16 amino acids. CDR3 coding DNA: TGCGCCAGCAGCGATACAGCGGGGGGCGCCTACAATGAGCAGTTCTTC. Amino acid sequence: CASSDTAGGAYNEQFF. The full variable domain, completed using reference TRBV5-1 and TRBJ2-1, is KAGVTQTPRYLIKTRGQQVTLSCSPISGHRSVSWYQQTPGQGLQFLFEYFSETQRNKGNFPGRFSGRQFSNSRSEMNVSTLELGDSALYLCASSDTAGGAYNEQFFGPGTRLTVL.

The chain recombines TRBV2 with TRBJ1-6; TRBD1 is a possible D gene (6 bases). Trimming stripped 3 bases from V and 5 bases from J, with 11 bases between. CDR3 size: 15 residues. Germline V gives CDR1 SNHLY, CDR2 FYNNEI. DNA for the CDR3: TGTGCCAGCAGTGAGTCCCGGACAGATAATTCACCCCTCCACTTT. Its translation: CASSESRTDNSPLHF.

V usage is TRBV27 and J usage is TRBJ2-7; D is ambiguous. V dropped 8 bases and J dropped 2 bases, with 4 bases sitting between them. CDR3 length: 10 residues. Germline loops: CDR1 MNHEY, CDR2 SMNVEV (reference sequence). CDR3 protein: CASGAYEQYF. The CDR3, as DNA: TGTGCCAGCGGGGCCTACGAGCAGTACTTC.

The J gene is TRBJ2-7, the V gene TRBV5-1; D remains unclear. Germline assignment: CDR1 SGHRS and CDR2 YFSETQ. The CDR3 is made up of 13 amino acids. Trimming took 4 bases from V and 3 from J, leaving 11 bases between them. CDR3 coding DNA: TGCGCCAGCAGCCGGTCGGTGGACTACGAGCAGTACTTC. Translation gives CASSRSVDYEQYF. The entire variable domain, with the rest obtained from reference TRBV5-1 and TRBJ2-7, is as follows: KAGVTQTPRYLIKTRGQQVTLSCSPISGHRSVSWYQQTPGQGLQFLFEYFSETQRNKGNFPGRFSGRQFSNSRSEMNVSTLELGDSALYLCASSRSVDYEQYFGPGTRLTVT.

The chain joins TRBV20-1 to TRBJ1-4, with D perhaps matching TRBD1 (6 bases). This CDR3 region has 15 residues. Germline loops: CDR1 DFQATT, CDR2 SNEGSKA (reference sequence). Trimming removed 3 bases at V and 2 bases at J, with 13 bases between. The CDR3, as DNA: TGCAGTGCTAGTGCTGGGGGCTACACTAATGAAAAACTGTTTTTT. Translation: CSASAGGYTNEKLFF.

V gene TRBV2 combines with J gene TRBJ1-4; TRBD1 is a possible D gene (6 bases). The CDR3 loop spans 13 amino acids. Germline V CDR1 and CDR2: SNHLY, FYNNEI. V lost 8 bases, J lost 6 bases, and 13 bases lay in between. DNA of the CDR3: TGTGCCAGCCGCCGGGGGGCAGATGAAAAACTGTTTTTT. Translation gives CASRRGADEKLFF.

The rearrangement links TRBV7-3 to TRBJ2-5; D perhaps matches TRBD2 (7 bases). V was pared by 0 bases and J by 6 bases, with 20 bases between. This CDR3 comprises 17 residues. Germline CDR1 is SGHTA and CDR2 is FQGTGA. CDR3 nucleotides: TGTGCCAGCAGCTTAACCGGGGGGCCGAATATAGCAAAGACCCAGTACTTC. It codes for CASSLTGGPNIAKTQYF.

The genes are TRBV5-1 and TRBJ2-7; tentatively, D is TRBD1 (6 bases). The germline CDR1 and CDR2 sequences are SGHRS and YFSETQ. V was cut by 3 bases and J by 3 bases, with 16 bases left in between. This CDR3 comprises 15 residues. CDR3 sequence: CASSSGNRVDYEQYF. CDR3 coding DNA: TGCGCCAGCAGCTCCGGGAACAGGGTGGACTACGAGCAGTACTTC.

The chain carries TRBV5-1 and TRBJ2-1, with no clear D. Trimming cost V 4 bases and J 5 bases, with 16 bases left between them. The CDR3 is 15 residues long. Germline assignment: CDR1 SGHRS and CDR2 YFSETQ. CDR3 coding DNA: TGCGCCAGCAGCGGAACCCGTGGTCCCGACAATGAGCAGTTCTTC. Translated, it gives CASSGTRGPDNEQFF. Full variable domain (rest looked up from reference TRBV5-1 and TRBJ2-1): KAGVTQTPRYLIKTRGQQVTLSCSPISGHRSVSWYQQTPGQGLQFLFEYFSETQRNKGNFPGRFSGRQFSNSRSEMNVSTLELGDSALYLCASSGTRGPDNEQFFGPGTRLTVL.

This sequence joins TRBV27 and TRBJ2-7; the D is unclear. The CDR3 is made up of 10 amino acids. The V gene lost 8 bases and the J gene lost 11 bases, with 13 bases spanning the gap. CDR1 and CDR2 (germline): MNHEY, SMNVEV (reference sequence). CDR3 protein: CASGPSKEYF. The CDR3 region has the DNA TGTGCCAGCGGCCCTAGTAAGGAGTACTTC.

The count of this clone is one. The V and J genes are TRBV19 and TRBJ1-1; the D is unclear. Per germline, CDR1 LNHDA and CDR2 SQIVND (reference sequence). The CDR3 has 13 residues. The V end lost 3 bases, the J end lost 2 bases, and 7 bases lay between the germline ends. The CDR3 is CASSIQINTEAFF. CDR3 in DNA: TGTGCCAGTAGTATTCAGATAAACACTGAAGCTTTCTTT.

Notes on this clone: The identical CDR3 is also encoded by other nucleotide sequences in the sample. The chain uses TRBV6-1 and TRBJ1-5, with no clear D. Germline loops: CDR1 MNHNS, CDR2 SASEGT. CDR3 length: 14 amino acids. Trimming pared 2 bases from V and 6 bases from J, leaving 11 bases between. The DNA of the CDR3 is TGTGCCAGCAGTGAACTCGGAATAGGTCAGCCCCAGCATTTT. Translation: CASSELGIGQPQHF.

The J gene is TRBJ2-7, the V gene TRBV3-1 (or the pseudogene TRBV3-2); 7 nucleotides match TRBD1. Germline values: CDR1 LGHDT, CDR2 YNNKEL (reference sequence). The CDR3 sequence is 15 residues long. Germline trimming cut 4 bases from V and 4 bases from J; bases unmatched to any gene: 10. Here the CDR3 DNA reads TGTGCCAGCAGCCCAAGGGTAGGGGGCAAGTACGAGCAGTACTTC. Translated: CASSPRVGGKYEQYF.

The chain couples TRBV19 to TRBJ2-3; tentatively, D is TRBD2 (6 bases). Looked up from germline, CDR1 is LNHDA and CDR2 is SQIVND (reference sequence). V dropped 6 bases and J dropped 1 base, with 8 bases sitting between them. The CDR3 totals 13 residues. Here the CDR3 DNA reads TGTGCCAGTAGCGGGGGACGCACAGATACGCAGTATTTT. It encodes CASSGGRTDTQYF.

This rearrangement joins TRBV3-1 (or the pseudogene TRBV3-2) to TRBJ1-4; 9 bases are a match to TRBD1. This CDR3 has 14 amino acids. V lost 4 bases to trimming and J lost 8 bases; unmatched junction nucleotides: 5. Germline loops: CDR1 LGHDT, CDR2 YNNKEL (reference sequence). Written as DNA, the CDR3 is TGTGCCAGCAGCCCCCGGGACAGGGCCGAAAAACTGTTTTTT. It codes for CASSPRDRAEKLFF.